This T cell receptor (beta chain) derives from a study of shared clonotypes between healthy human individuals. At the level of the study: Each donor's CD4 naive and CD4 memory cells filled three plates apiece, CD8 naive two, and CD8 memory one.

Using immunoSEQ multiplex PCR, the repertoire was profiled, and TCRdb retains in-frame clones only, with some absent. The sample includes 1,500,000 or so clones, over 95% of them seen just once. The germline V gene encodes CDR1 MRHNA and CDR2 SNTAGT. The trim removed 3 bases at V and 2 bases at J, leaving 3 bases unmatched. CDR3 length equals 16 residues. This clonotype was obtained from a man younger than 45 in good health. The sequenced sample was naive CD4+ T cells sorted from blood. Subset here: CD45RA+ positively selected. This sequence joins TRBV6-4 and TRBJ2-1; 11 bases line up with TRBD2. In nucleotides, the CDR3 is TGTGCCAGCAGTGAATTTAGCGGGAGGGCCTACAATGAGCAGTTCTTC. This sequence encodes CASSEFSGRAYNEQFF.